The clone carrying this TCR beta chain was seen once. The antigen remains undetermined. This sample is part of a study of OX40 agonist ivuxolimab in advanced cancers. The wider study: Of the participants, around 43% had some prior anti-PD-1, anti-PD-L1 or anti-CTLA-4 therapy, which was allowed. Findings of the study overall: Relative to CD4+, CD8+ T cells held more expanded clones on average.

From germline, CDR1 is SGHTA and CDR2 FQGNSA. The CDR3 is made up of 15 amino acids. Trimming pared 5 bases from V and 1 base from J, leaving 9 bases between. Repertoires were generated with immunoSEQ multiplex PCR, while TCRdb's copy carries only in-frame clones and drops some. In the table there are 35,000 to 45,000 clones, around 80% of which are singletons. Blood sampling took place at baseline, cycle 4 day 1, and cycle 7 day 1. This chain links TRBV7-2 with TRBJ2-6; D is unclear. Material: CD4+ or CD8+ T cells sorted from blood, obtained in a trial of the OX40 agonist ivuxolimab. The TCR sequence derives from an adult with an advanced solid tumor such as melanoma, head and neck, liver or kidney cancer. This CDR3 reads CASSGDPSGANVLTF. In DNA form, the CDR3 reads TGTGCCAGCAGCGGGGATCCATCTGGGGCCAACGTCCTGACTTTC.